The rows below give T cell receptor beta chains drawn from one sample of a study of blood T cell repertoires in COVID-19. Produced via immunoSEQ multiplex PCR; TCRdb's table is partial and in-frame only. Of 540,000 or so clones in the sample, about 88% were seen once. The specimen sequenced was peripheral blood. The receptors shown here come from a woman aged 50 to 60 with COVID-19, enrolled during active disease. Both conserved end residues are part of each CDR3. D genes are given only for firm matches. Size is omitted from some rows. Given values are once, few, many or a class for expanded clones.

-	TRBJ1-2	TRBV12-3/TRBV12-4	-	CASAYTGLDGYTF	TGTGCCAGCGCCTATACAGGGTTAGATGGCTACACCTTC
-	TRBJ2-7	TRBV28	TRBD1	CASSFDRGNYEQYF	TGTGCCAGCAGTTTTGACAGGGGAAACTACGAGCAGTACTTC
-	TRBJ2-7	TRBV3-1/TRBV3-2	TRBD1	CASTLGQASVQYF	TGTGCCAGCACCTTAGGACAGGCCTCAGTTCAGTACTTC
-	TRBJ1-1	TRBV5-4	-	CASSLEPVRSTEAFF	TGTGCCAGCAGCTTGGAACCGGTCCGGAGCACTGAAGCTTTCTTT
-	TRBJ1-4	TRBV7-9	TRBD1	CASSPNRQGEKLFF	TGTGCCAGCAGCCCAAACCGACAGGGTGAAAAACTGTTTTTT
-	TRBJ1-4	TRBV7-8	-	CASSLLRGAANEKLFF	TGTGCCAGCAGCTTACTCCGGGGTGCGGCTAATGAAAAACTGTTTTTT
once	TRBJ1-5	TRBV19	TRBD1	CASWTGRNSNQPQHF	TGTGCCAGTTGGACAGGGAGGAACAGCAATCAGCCCCAGCATTTT
-	TRBJ1-2	TRBV9	-	CASSTRDLRSGYTF	TGTGCCAGCAGTACTAGGGATTTAAGGAGTGGCTACACCTTC
-	TRBJ2-3	TRBV5-4	-	CASSLGGDSSTDTQYF	TGTGCCAGCAGCTTGGGGGGGGACTCTAGCACAGATACGCAGTATTTT
few	TRBJ1-1	TRBV29-1	-	CSVGDSDEAFF	TGCAGCGTCGGGGATTCGGATGAAGCTTTCTTT
-	TRBJ1-6	TRBV2	-	CASRVGTGRDSPLHF	TGTGCCAGCAGGGTAGGAACAGGGAGGGATTCACCCCTCCACTTT
-	TRBJ1-1	TRBV5-5	-	CASSLTTAGTEAFF	TGTGCCAGCAGCCTTACTACGGCGGGGACTGAAGCTTTCTTT
-	TRBJ2-7	TRBV19	TRBD1	CASSIAGQGYSYEQYF	TGTGCCAGTAGTATAGCCGGACAGGGGTACTCCTACGAGCAGTACTTC
once	TRBJ2-7	TRBV18	TRBD1	CASSPRDREDPTEQYF	TGTGCCAGCTCACCCCGGGACAGGGAGGACCCTACCGAGCAGTACTTC
few	TRBJ2-7	TRBV28	-	CASSLRVADGEQYF	TGTGCCAGCAGTTTGCGGGTCGCCGACGGCGAGCAGTACTTC
-	TRBJ2-1	TRBV10-3	-	CAISESGAPYNEQFF	TGTGCCATCAGTGAAAGTGGGGCCCCCTACAATGAGCAGTTCTTC
-	TRBJ2-3	TRBV29-1	TRBD2	CSVGASGGFTDTQYF	TGCAGCGTTGGGGCTAGCGGGGGGTTCACAGATACGCAGTATTTT
once	TRBJ1-1	TRBV18	TRBD1	CASSPSGQGNTEAFF	TGTGCCAGCTCACCTTCGGGACAGGGGAACACTGAAGCTTTCTTT
-	TRBJ2-1	TRBV7-6	-	CASSRYPGGVSEQFF	TGTGCCAGCAGCCGATACCCGGGCGGGGTGAGTGAGCAGTTCTTC
-	TRBJ1-1	TRBV6-5	-	CASSFRDTEAFF	TGTGCCAGCAGTTTTCGGGACACTGAAGCTTTCTTT
-	TRBJ2-4	TRBV6-5	-	CASSPQGNIQYF	TGTGCCAGCAGTCCTCAGGGTAACATTCAGTACTTC
-	TRBJ2-7	TRBV5-1	TRBD2	CASSLGPAGDLYEQYF	TGCGCCAGCAGCTTGGGGCCAGCGGGGGACCTCTACGAGCAGTACTTC
-	TRBJ2-5	TRBV6-5	-	CASSYTGTKKTQYF	TGTGCCAGCAGTTATACTGGTACTAAAAAGACCCAGTACTTC
-	TRBJ2-3	TRBV6-1	-	CASSEAPPGLTTDTQYF	TGTGCCAGCAGTGAAGCACCACCGGGACTCACCACAGATACGCAGTATTTT
-	TRBJ2-3	TRBV9	TRBD2	CASSIIAGSTDTQYF	TGTGCCAGCAGCATTATAGCGGGGAGCACAGATACGCAGTATTTT
-	TRBJ2-7	TRBV28	TRBD1	CASSPGQGVPYEQYF	TGTGCCAGCAGTCCGGGACAGGGGGTCCCCTACGAGCAGTACTTC
-	TRBJ1-6	TRBV6-6	-	CASTGDSMNSPLHF	TGTGCCAGCACCGGGGACTCCATGAATTCACCCCTCCACTTT
once	TRBJ2-7	TRBV11-2	-	CASSFAGTGPYEQYF	TGTGCCAGCAGCTTCGCCGGAACAGGGCCCTACGAGCAGTACTTC
-	TRBJ1-2	TRBV6-5	-	CASRAGKGGYTF	TGTGCCAGCCGGGCAGGTAAGGGGGGCTACACCTTC
-	TRBJ1-1	TRBV6-1	-	CASSDRPNTEAFF	TGTGCCAGCAGTGACAGGCCGAACACTGAAGCTTTCTTT
-	TRBJ1-4	TRBV30	-	CAWEENEKLFF	TGTGCCTGGGAAGAGAATGAAAAACTGTTTTTT
-	TRBJ1-1	TRBV30	TRBD1	CAWTKTGVGEAFF	TGTGCCTGGACCAAAACAGGGGTCGGTGAAGCTTTCTTT
-	TRBJ2-2	TRBV6-5	-	CVSTDPNTGELFF	TGTGTCTCGACAGACCCAAACACCGGGGAGCTGTTTTTT